This T cell receptor (beta chain) was sequenced in a study of T cells in tumors after PD-1 blockade. Study-wide context: Prior checkpoint blockade, systemic immunosuppressant use, or anti-cancer therapy within 4 weeks excluded patients. Study-wide findings and caveats: Peripheral recruitment is suggested, as some novel exhausted tumor clones were in pre-treatment blood.

The table lists this clone with a few counts. The antigen is not known. The repertoire was sequenced with immunoSEQ multiplex PCR; TCRdb's copy has only in-frame clones and lacks some. The sample shows 34,000 or so clones, 73% of them seen only once. The sample here was PBMCs, taken after anti-PD-1 treatment. This receptor was identified in a human donor with basal cell carcinoma.

CDR3 sequence reads: CASSKQGLYTF. The CDR3 region has the DNA TGTGCCAGCAGCAAACAGGGGTTATACACCTTC. The V gene is TRBV7-9, the J gene TRBJ1-2; TRBD1 matches at 7 bases. Germline values: CDR1 SEHNR, CDR2 FQNEAQ (reference sequence). This CDR3 spans 11 amino acids. Germline trimming cut 5 bases from V and 11 bases from J; bases unmatched to any gene: 5.